These 27 T cell receptor beta chains were sequenced from one sample in a study of cytomegalovirus exposure and HLA in healthy donors. The PCR contained 60 Vbeta and 13 Jbeta primers. Generated by immunoSEQ multiplex PCR, the TCRdb table keeps only in-frame clones and is missing some. The data contain tens of thousands of clones, more than 75% of them singletons. Source material: PBMCs. These receptors came from a man aged 18 to 29 in good health and CMV-seronegative.

The genes are TRBV5-8 and TRBJ1-5; D is perhaps TRBD1 (5 bases). The CDR3 totals 16 residues. V was shortened by 0 bases and J by 0 bases, with 10 bases between the two germline ends. Germline CDR1 and CDR2: SGHTS and YDEGEE. The CDR3 spells CASSLAGTYSNQPQHF. Written as DNA, the CDR3 is TGTGCCAGCAGCTTGGCGGGGACTTATAGCAATCAGCCCCAGCATTTT. The full variable domain, in which reference TRBV5-8 and TRBJ1-5 provide the parts outside the CDR3, is EAGVTQSPTHLIKTRGQQATLRCSPISGHTSVYWYQQALGLGLQFLLWYDEGEERNRGNFPPRFSGRQFPNYSSELNVNALELEDSALYLCASSLAGTYSNQPQHFGDGTRLSIL.

Only a few counts were recorded for this clone. V gene TRBV27 combines with J gene TRBJ2-1, with 12 bases identical to TRBD2. V shed 9 bases and J 4 bases; nucleotides not matched to a gene: 1. This CDR3 has 13 residues. From germline, CDR1 is MNHEY and CDR2 SMNVEV (reference sequence). The CDR3 DNA sequence: TGTGCCAGTGGACTAGCGGGATACAATGAGCAGTTCTTC. Protein sequence: CASGLAGYNEQFF.

This CDR3 reads CSVLTGEAFF. Here the CDR3 DNA reads TGCAGCGTTCTTACAGGGGAGGCTTTCTTT. The chain combines TRBV29-1 with TRBJ1-1; 7 bases match TRBD1. With 5 bases clipped from V and 11 bases from J, the junction kept 5 bases outside the gene matches. The CDR3 spans 10 residues. Per the germline V gene, CDR1 is SQVTM and CDR2 is ANQGSEA.

This chain links TRBV10-3 with TRBJ2-3; the match to TRBD2 covers 9 bases. The CDR3 covers 14 residues. Per germline, CDR1 ENHRY and CDR2 SYGVKD. V dropped 1 base and J dropped 4; count of bases not matched to a gene: 0. CDR3 amino acids: CAISELAGADTQYF. For the CDR3, the DNA is TGTGCCATCAGTGAGTTAGCGGGAGCAGATACGCAGTATTTT.

V is TRBV7-9 and J is TRBJ1-1; D possibly corresponds to TRBD1 (6 bases). The CDR3 sequence is 14 residues long. V gave up 8 bases and J gave up 0 bases, with 13 bases separating them. Germline-derived CDR1 and CDR2 are SEHNR and FQNEAQ (reference sequence). CDR3 in DNA: TGTGCCAGCTCGGGGACAAGCATGAACACTGAAGCTTTCTTT. It yields the protein CASSGTSMNTEAFF.

V and J are TRBV7-2 and TRBJ1-4; 9 bases match TRBD1. The trim removed 1 base at V and 8 bases at J, leaving 17 bases unmatched. Per the germline V gene, CDR1 is SGHTA and CDR2 is FQGNSA. This CDR3 is built from 19 residues. CDR3 loop: CASSLEFGTGSMSREKLFF. The DNA of the CDR3 is TGTGCCAGCAGCTTAGAGTTCGGGACAGGGTCTATGAGTCGGGAAAAACTGTTTTTT.

The V and J genes are TRBV2 and TRBJ2-6, with a weak D call TRBD1 (6 bases). CDR3 length: 16 residues. The germline V gene has CDR1 SNHLY and CDR2 FYNNEI. The ends were cut back, 7 bases at V and 0 bases at J, with 13 bases in the middle. CDR3 sequence reads: CASKGDWGSGANVLTF. DNA of the CDR3: TGTGCCAGCAAGGGGGATTGGGGCTCTGGGGCCAACGTCCTGACTTTC.

This rearrangement joins TRBV9 to TRBJ2-3, with a possible D match to TRBD2 (6 bases). Per the germline V gene, CDR1 is SGDLS and CDR2 is YYNGEE. The CDR3 has 15 residues. Deletions cut 0 bases from V and 0 bases from J, with 8 bases between. Here the CDR3 DNA reads TGTGCCAGCAGCGTAGTGAGCGGGAGCACAGATACGCAGTATTTT. Translation gives CASSVVSGSTDTQYF.

This rearrangement joins TRBV5-6 to TRBJ1-5; D is possibly TRBD1 (5 bases). This CDR3 region has 15 residues. The V gene's germline CDR1 is SGHDT and CDR2 YYEEEE. V shed 4 bases and J shed 1 base, with 12 bases lying between them. The chain's CDR3 is CASSLWGGSNQPQHF. As DNA, the CDR3 is TGTGCCAGCAGCCTATGGGGGGGGAGCAATCAGCCCCAGCATTTT.

V and J are TRBV5-1 and TRBJ2-7; no clear D gene. CDR3 length equals 14 residues. The germline V gene has CDR1 SGHRS and CDR2 YFSETQ. The V end lost 5 bases, the J end lost 0 bases, and 12 bases lay between the germline ends. In nucleotides, the CDR3 is TGCGCCAGCAGAACTGAACCTAGCTCCTACGAGCAGTACTTC. Residues: CASRTEPSSYEQYF.

This chain links TRBV13 with TRBJ2-7; 11 positions agree with TRBD2. Trimming cost V 4 bases and J 7 bases; bases outside gene matches: 12. Germline CDR1 and CDR2: PRHDT and FYEKMQ (reference sequence). The CDR3 contains 16 residues. The CDR3 reads CASSSSDSGRAGEQYF. CDR3 nucleotide sequence: TGTGCCAGCAGCTCCTCCGATAGCGGGAGGGCGGGGGAGCAGTACTTC.

This rearrangement joins TRBV18 to TRBJ2-1, with D maybe TRBD2 (6 bases). The CDR3 is 14 residues long. The V end was cut by 3 bases, the J end by 8 bases, with 14 bases between. Germline V CDR1 and CDR2: KGHSH, LQKENI. In nucleotides, the CDR3 is TGTGCCAGCTCACCGAAAGGGACTCTATATGAGCAGTTCTTC. Translated: CASSPKGTLYEQFF.

This chain links TRBV6-6 with TRBJ1-5, with D unclear. The CDR3 runs to 15 residues. Germline lookup yields CDR1 MNHNY and CDR2 SVGAGI (reference sequence). V was pared by 2 bases and J by 1 base, with 9 bases between. CDR3 region: CASSYTGLSNQPQHF. DNA of the CDR3: TGTGCCAGCAGTTACACGGGGTTGAGCAATCAGCCCCAGCATTTT.

In this sample, this clone turned up once. J is TRBJ2-7 and V is TRBV28, with D perhaps matching TRBD1 (5 bases). Deletions cut 4 bases from V and 1 base from J, with 14 bases between. Looked up from germline, CDR1 is MDHEN and CDR2 is SYDVKM. The CDR3 has 15 residues. CDR3 loop: CASSSFRQISYEQYF. In nucleotides, the CDR3 is TGTGCCAGCAGTTCATTTCGACAGATTTCCTACGAGCAGTACTTC.

The table lists this clone with a count of one. The chain combines TRBV29-1 with TRBJ2-1, with 10 bases that match TRBD1. V was pared by 1 base and J by 8 bases, with 11 bases of the junction left unmatched. The V gene's germline CDR1 is SQVTM and CDR2 ANQGSEA. The CDR3 has 16 amino acids. CDR3 coding DNA: TGCAGCGTTGAAGGGACAGGGGGTCTTGTAGTCCATGAGCAGTTCTTC. Its protein is CSVEGTGGLVVHEQFF.

This rearrangement joins TRBV9 to TRBJ1-2, with D possibly TRBD1 on 5 matching bases. The CDR3 is 13 residues long. Trimming removed 2 bases from V and 3 bases from J, with 8 bases in between. The germline V gene has CDR1 SGDLS and CDR2 YYNGEE. The CDR3 reads CASSVRVDYGYTF. As DNA, the CDR3 is TGTGCCAGCAGCGTCAGGGTCGACTATGGCTACACCTTC.

This chain uses TRBV2 with TRBJ2-7; a weak D match, TRBD2 (5 bases). The V end was cut by 7 bases, the J end by 3 bases, with 16 bases between. CDR3 size: 14 residues. Germline assignment: CDR1 SNHLY and CDR2 FYNNEI. DNA for the CDR3: TGTGCCAGCACCTCGGTGAGGGCCAGCTACGAGCAGTACTTC. Protein product: CASTSVRASYEQYF.

The chain recombines TRBV9 with TRBJ2-1, with 11 bases lining up with TRBD2. The junction had 2 bases not matched to a gene; V was cut back by 3 bases and J by 6 bases. CDR1 and CDR2 from the germline V gene are SGDLS and YYNGEE. This CDR3 is built from 14 residues. The CDR3 region has the DNA TGTGCCAGCAGCGGACTAGCGGGGCCCAATGAGCAGTTCTTC. Amino acid sequence: CASSGLAGPNEQFF.

The chain links TRBV9 to TRBJ2-7, with D perhaps TRBD1 (6 bases). Trimming left V 0 bases short and J 3 bases short, with 10 bases between. The CDR3 sequence is 14 residues long. Germline V gene lookup returns CDR1 SGDLS and CDR2 YYNGEE. CDR3 coding DNA: TGTGCCAGCAGCGTAGCACAGGGTGGCTACGAGCAGTACTTC. It codes for CASSVAQGGYEQYF.

The chain joins TRBV28 to TRBJ2-6; 9 bases fit TRBD1. The CDR3 consists of 18 residues. Unmatched junction bases numbered 9, after V lost 5 bases and J lost 1 base. Germline assignment: CDR1 MDHEN and CDR2 SYDVKM. The DNA of the CDR3 is TGTGCCAGCAGTCCAGTCCCGGGACAGGGTTCTGGGGCCAACGTCCTGACTTTC. The encoded protein is CASSPVPGQGSGANVLTF.

This clone was observed a single time. V usage is TRBV28 and J usage is TRBJ1-5, with 7 bases matching TRBD1. CDR3 length equals 12 residues. V trimming: 6 bases; J trimming: 6 bases; junction bases outside the gene matches: 2. CDR1 is MDHEN, CDR2 SYDVKM, per germline. The CDR3 DNA sequence: TGTGCCAGCAGACCAGGGGGTCAGCCCCAGCATTTT. This sequence encodes CASRPGGQPQHF.

The chain carries TRBV7-6 and TRBJ2-7; 7 nucleotides agree with TRBD2. J was trimmed by 7 bases and V by 3 bases; bases with no gene match: 3. This CDR3 has 12 amino acids. The V gene's germline CDR1 is SGHVS and CDR2 FNYEAQ. The CDR3 loop reads CASSLGGVEQYF. In DNA, the CDR3 is TGTGCCAGCAGCTTGGGGGGGGTAGAGCAGTACTTC.

The chain has TRBV4-1 and TRBJ2-2; D is possibly TRBD2 (7 bases). The germline V gene has CDR1 MGHRA and CDR2 YSYEKL. The V end lost 0 bases, the J end lost 4 bases, and 15 bases lay between the germline ends. The length of the CDR3 is 17 residues. The CDR3 sequence: CASSQEGGGAGTGELFF. The CDR3 nucleotides are TGCGCCAGCAGCCAAGAGGGAGGGGGAGCTGGCACCGGGGAGCTGTTTTTT.

Turning to this clone: The germline gene is not matched at one end of the junction; a read error may be the cause. V gene TRBV11-2 combines with J gene TRBJ1-4; D is unresolved. The CDR3 runs 16 residues. CDR1 is SGHAT and CDR2 is FQNNGV in the germline V gene. The CDR3 is CASNLLPGGLGEKLFF. In nucleotides, the CDR3 is TGTGCCAGCAACTTACTCCCCGGAGGGTTGGGTGAAAAACTGTTTTTT.

This chain links TRBV27 with TRBJ1-5; D ambiguous. CDR3 length: 14 residues. Per germline, CDR1 MNHEY and CDR2 SMNVEV (reference sequence). Trimming left V 6 bases short and J 3 bases short, with 12 bases between. CDR3 sequence: CASRLNSPNQPQHF. Written as DNA, the CDR3 is TGTGCCAGCAGACTCAACAGCCCCAATCAGCCCCAGCATTTT.

The chain employs TRBV7-8 and TRBJ1-5, with a weak D call TRBD1 (5 bases). The germline V gene encodes CDR1 SGHVS and CDR2 FQNEAQ. V lost 5 bases and J 2 bases, leaving 13 bases between the germline ends. This CDR3 has 15 amino acids. In DNA, the CDR3 is TGTGCCAGCAGCACCAGGGCTGAGGGCAATCAGCCCCAGCATTTT. Translation: CASSTRAEGNQPQHF. The whole variable domain, filled in from reference TRBV7-8 and TRBJ1-5, reads GAGVSQSPRYKVAKRGQDVALRCDPISGHVSLFWYQQALGQGPEFLTYFQNEAQLDKSGLPSDRFFAERPEGSVSTLKIQRTQQEDSAVYLCASSTRAEGNQPQHFGDGTRLSIL.

The chain combines TRBV7-3 with TRBJ2-2; D not resolved. V was trimmed by 4 bases and J by 4 bases, leaving 4 bases between them. In germline, CDR1 is SGHTA, CDR2 FQGTGA. This CDR3 has 12 residues. The DNA of the CDR3 is TGTGCCAGCAGCTCTACCACCGGGGAGCTGTTTTTT. This gives the protein CASSSTTGELFF.